What follows are 3 T cell receptor beta chains derived from one specimen sequenced in a study of blood T cells in healthy people across ages. A sample-barcoded 5' primer and a J-beta primer mix were used in a second PCR of about 6 to 12 cycles. MiXCR, run by TCRdb on the 5' RACE reads, gives a single entry per CDR3 protein. The table records approximately 800,000 distinct CDR3 sequences, about 42% of them present only once. The sample was blood. These TCRs come from an elderly man in good health.

The chain employs TRBV7-9 and TRBJ2-5; D is unclear. V was shortened by 5 bases and J by 5 bases, with 15 bases between the two germline ends. In germline, CDR1 is SEHNR, CDR2 FQNEAQ (reference sequence). This CDR3 region has 14 residues. The CDR3 is CASSRVGSGETQYF. The CDR3 DNA follows: TGTGCCAGCAGCCGTGTCGGCAGTGGGGAGACCCAGTACTTC.

There are many counts of this clonotype. The chain employs TRBV20-1 and TRBJ2-7; 8 nucleotides agree with TRBD1. The CDR3 loop spans 17 amino acids. Looked up from germline, CDR1 is DFQATT and CDR2 is SNEGSKA (reference sequence). The J segment lost 3 bases and the V segment lost 2 bases, leaving 15 bases of the junction unmatched. CDR3 protein: CSARRTGTGTGVYEQYF. DNA for the CDR3: TGCAGTGCTAGACGGACCGGGACCGGGACAGGAGTCTACGAGCAGTACTTC.

The genes are TRBV24-1 and TRBJ2-7; TRBD2 agrees at 10 bases. The V gene's germline CDR1 is KGHDR and CDR2 SFDVKD. This CDR3 has 17 residues. The V segment lost 4 bases and the J segment 3 bases; nucleotides outside the gene matches: 11. CDR3 sequence (DNA): TGTGCCACCAGTGAGACCGTCGGGACTAGCGTTCTCTACGAGCAGTACTTC. This sequence encodes CATSETVGTSVLYEQYF.